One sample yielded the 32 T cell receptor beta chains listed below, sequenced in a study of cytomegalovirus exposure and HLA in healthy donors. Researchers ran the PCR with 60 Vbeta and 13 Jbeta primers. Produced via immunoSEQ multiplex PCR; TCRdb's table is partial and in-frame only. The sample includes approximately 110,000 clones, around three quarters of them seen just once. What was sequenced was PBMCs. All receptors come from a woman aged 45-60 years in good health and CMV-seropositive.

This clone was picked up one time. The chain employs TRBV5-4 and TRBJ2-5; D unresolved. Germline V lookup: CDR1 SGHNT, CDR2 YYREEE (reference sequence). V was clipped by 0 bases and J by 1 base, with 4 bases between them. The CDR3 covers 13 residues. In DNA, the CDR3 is TGTGCCAGCAGCTTGGACAGCCAAGAGACCCAGTACTTC. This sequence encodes CASSLDSQETQYF. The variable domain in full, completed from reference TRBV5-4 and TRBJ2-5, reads ETGVTQSPTHLIKTRGQQVTLRCSSQSGHNTVSWYQQALGQGPQFIFQYYREEENGRGNFPPRFSGLQFPNYSSELNVNALELDDSALYLCASSLDSQETQYFGPGTRLLVL.

DNA for the CDR3: TGCGCCAGCAGCCCTACCGACAGGGGAAGAATCGGAGCTTTCTTT. It translates to CASSPTDRGRIGAFF. The chain links TRBV5-1 to TRBJ1-1, with 8 nucleotides matching TRBD1. Losses at the gene ends were 4 bases for V and 10 bases for J; bases not matched to a gene: 15. Germline V CDR1 and CDR2: SGHRS, YFSETQ. The CDR3 sequence is 15 residues long.

The CDR3 protein is CASNPSGIPYEQYF. In DNA, the CDR3 is TGTGCCAGCAACCCTAGCGGGATCCCCTACGAGCAGTACTTC. The rearrangement links TRBV2 to TRBJ2-7; 9 nucleotides line up with TRBD2. With 7 bases clipped from V and 2 bases from J, the junction kept 6 bases outside the gene matches. Germline CDR1 is SNHLY and CDR2 is FYNNEI. The CDR3 totals 14 residues.

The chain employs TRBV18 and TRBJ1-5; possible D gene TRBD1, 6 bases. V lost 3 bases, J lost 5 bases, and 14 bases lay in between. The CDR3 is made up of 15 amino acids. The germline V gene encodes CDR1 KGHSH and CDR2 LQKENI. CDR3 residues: CASSPRTVGDQPQHF. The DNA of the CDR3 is TGTGCCAGCTCACCCCGGACAGTAGGGGATCAGCCCCAGCATTTT.

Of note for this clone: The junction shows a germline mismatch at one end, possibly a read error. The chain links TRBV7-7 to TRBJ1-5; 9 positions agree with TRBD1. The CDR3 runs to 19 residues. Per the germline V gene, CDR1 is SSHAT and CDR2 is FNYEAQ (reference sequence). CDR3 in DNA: TGTGCTAGCAGCCCCCTCGATCCCTGGGACAGGGTGTATAATCAGCCCCAGCATTTT. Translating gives CASSPLDPWDRVYNQPQHF.

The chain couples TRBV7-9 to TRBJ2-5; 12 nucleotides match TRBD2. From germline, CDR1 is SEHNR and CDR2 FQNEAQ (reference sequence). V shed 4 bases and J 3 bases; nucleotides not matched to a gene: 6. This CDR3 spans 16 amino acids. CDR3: CASSSTSGGFEETQYF. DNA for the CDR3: TGTGCCAGCAGCTCCACTAGCGGGGGGTTCGAAGAGACCCAGTACTTC.

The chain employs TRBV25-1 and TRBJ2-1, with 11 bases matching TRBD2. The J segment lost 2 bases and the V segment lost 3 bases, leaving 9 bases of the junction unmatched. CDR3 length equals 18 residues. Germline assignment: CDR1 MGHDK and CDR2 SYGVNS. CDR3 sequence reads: CASSDETSGTTPYNEQFF. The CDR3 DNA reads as TGTGCCAGCAGTGACGAGACTAGCGGGACTACGCCCTACAATGAGCAGTTCTTC.

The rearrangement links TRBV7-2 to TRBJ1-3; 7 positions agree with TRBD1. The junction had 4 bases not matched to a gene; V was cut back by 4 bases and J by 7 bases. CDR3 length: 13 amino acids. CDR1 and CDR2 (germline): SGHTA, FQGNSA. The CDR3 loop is CASSSTGPNTIYF. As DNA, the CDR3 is TGTGCCAGCAGCTCGACAGGGCCGAACACCATATATTTT. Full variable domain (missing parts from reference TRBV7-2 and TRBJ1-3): GAGVSQSPSNKVTEKGKDVELRCDPISGHTALYWYRQSLGQGLEFLIYFQGNSAPDKSGLPSDRFSAERTGGSVSTLTIQRTQQEDSAVYLCASSSTGPNTIYFGEGSWLTVV.

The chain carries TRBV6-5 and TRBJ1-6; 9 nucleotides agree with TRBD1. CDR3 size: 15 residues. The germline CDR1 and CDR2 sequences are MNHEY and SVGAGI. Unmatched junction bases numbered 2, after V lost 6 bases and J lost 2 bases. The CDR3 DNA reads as TGTGCCAGCAGGGACAGGGGACCCTATAATTCACCCCTCCACTTT. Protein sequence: CASRDRGPYNSPLHF.

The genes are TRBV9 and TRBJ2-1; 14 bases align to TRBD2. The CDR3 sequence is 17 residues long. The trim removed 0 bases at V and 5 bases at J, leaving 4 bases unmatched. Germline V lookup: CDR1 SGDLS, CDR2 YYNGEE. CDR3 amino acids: CASSVARGLAGDNEQFF. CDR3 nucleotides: TGTGCCAGCAGCGTAGCTAGGGGACTAGCGGGGGACAATGAGCAGTTCTTC.

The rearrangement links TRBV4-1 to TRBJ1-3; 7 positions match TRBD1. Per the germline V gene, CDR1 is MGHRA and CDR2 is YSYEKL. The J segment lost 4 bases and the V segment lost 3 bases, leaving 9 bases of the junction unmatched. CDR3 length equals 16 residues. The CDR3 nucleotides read TGCGCCAGCAGCCATACCGCCGGGACAGAAGGAAACACCATATATTTT. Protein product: CASSHTAGTEGNTIYF.

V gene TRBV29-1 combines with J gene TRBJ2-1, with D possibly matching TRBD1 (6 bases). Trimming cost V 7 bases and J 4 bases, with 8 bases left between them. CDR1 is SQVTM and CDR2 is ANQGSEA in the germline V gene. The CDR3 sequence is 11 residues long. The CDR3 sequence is CSGDRYNEQFF. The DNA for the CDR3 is TGCAGCGGCGACAGGTACAATGAGCAGTTCTTC.

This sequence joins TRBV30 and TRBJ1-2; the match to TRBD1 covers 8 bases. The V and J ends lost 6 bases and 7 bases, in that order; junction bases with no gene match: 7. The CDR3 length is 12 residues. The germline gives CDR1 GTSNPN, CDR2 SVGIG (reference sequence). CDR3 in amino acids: CACPGGCCGYTF. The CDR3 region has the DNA TGTGCCTGCCCAGGGGGCTGTTGTGGCTACACCTTC.

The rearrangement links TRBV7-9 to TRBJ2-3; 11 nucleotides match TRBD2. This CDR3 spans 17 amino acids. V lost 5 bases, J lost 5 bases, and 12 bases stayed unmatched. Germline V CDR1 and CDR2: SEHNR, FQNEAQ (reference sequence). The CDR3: CASSALSSGGHRDTQYF. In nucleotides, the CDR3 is TGTGCCAGCAGCGCCCTGTCTAGCGGGGGGCATAGAGATACGCAGTATTTT.

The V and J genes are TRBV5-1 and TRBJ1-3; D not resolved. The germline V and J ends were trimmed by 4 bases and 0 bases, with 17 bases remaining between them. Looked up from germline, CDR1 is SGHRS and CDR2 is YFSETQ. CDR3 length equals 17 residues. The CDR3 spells CASSQGLMTLSGNTIYF. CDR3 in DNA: TGCGCCAGCAGCCAAGGTTTGATGACACTCTCTGGAAACACCATATATTTT.

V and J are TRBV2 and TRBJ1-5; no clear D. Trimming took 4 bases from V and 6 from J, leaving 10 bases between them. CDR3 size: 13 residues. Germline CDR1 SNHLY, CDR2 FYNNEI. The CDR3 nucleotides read TGTGCCAGCAGTGTGCGTGCCTCTCAGCCCCAGCATTTT. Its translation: CASSVRASQPQHF.

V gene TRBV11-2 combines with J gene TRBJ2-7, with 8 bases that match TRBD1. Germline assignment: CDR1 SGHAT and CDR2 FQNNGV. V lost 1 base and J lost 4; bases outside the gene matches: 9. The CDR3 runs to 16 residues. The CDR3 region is CASSLGSGTGLYEQYF. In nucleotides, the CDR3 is TGTGCCAGCAGCTTAGGGTCCGGGACAGGACTTTACGAGCAGTACTTC.

The CDR3 bases are TGTGCCAGCAGCGAAAGCCATCAGCCCCAGCATTTT. This gives the protein CASSESHQPQHF. The chain links TRBV2 to TRBJ1-5; unclear D gene. Per germline, CDR1 SNHLY and CDR2 FYNNEI. V lost 6 bases, J lost 5 bases, and 8 bases lay in between. CDR3 length equals 12 residues.

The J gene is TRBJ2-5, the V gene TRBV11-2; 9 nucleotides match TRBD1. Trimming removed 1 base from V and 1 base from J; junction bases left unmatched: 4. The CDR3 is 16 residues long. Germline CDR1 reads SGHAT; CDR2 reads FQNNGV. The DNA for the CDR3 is TGTGCCAGCAGCTTAGCACAGGGGGCTCGCCAAGAGACCCAGTACTTC. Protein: CASSLAQGARQETQYF.

CDR3 bases: TGTGCCAGCTCCGGGACAGGGGAGACCCAGTACTTC. It is translated as CASSGTGETQYF. The chain links TRBV27 to TRBJ2-5; 9 bases agree with TRBD1. The ends lost 8 bases at V and 5 bases at J; junction bases unmatched: 3. The CDR3 length is 12 residues. Germline lookup yields CDR1 MNHEY and CDR2 SMNVEV (reference sequence).

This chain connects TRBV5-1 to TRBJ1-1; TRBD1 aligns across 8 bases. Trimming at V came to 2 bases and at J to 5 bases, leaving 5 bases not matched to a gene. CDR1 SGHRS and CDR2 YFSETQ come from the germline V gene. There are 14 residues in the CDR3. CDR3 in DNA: TGCGCCAGCAGCTTTGTGGACAGGGATACTGAAGCTTTCTTT. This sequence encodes CASSFVDRDTEAFF. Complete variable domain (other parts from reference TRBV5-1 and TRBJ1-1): KAGVTQTPRYLIKTRGQQVTLSCSPISGHRSVSWYQQTPGQGLQFLFEYFSETQRNKGNFPGRFSGRQFSNSRSEMNVSTLELGDSALYLCASSFVDRDTEAFFGQGTRLTVV.

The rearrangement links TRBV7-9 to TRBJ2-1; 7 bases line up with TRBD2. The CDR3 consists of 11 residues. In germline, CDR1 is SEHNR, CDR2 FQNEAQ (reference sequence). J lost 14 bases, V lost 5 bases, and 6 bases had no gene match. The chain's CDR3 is CASSDRGEEFF. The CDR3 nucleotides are TGTGCCAGCAGCGACCGGGGGGAGGAGTTCTTC.

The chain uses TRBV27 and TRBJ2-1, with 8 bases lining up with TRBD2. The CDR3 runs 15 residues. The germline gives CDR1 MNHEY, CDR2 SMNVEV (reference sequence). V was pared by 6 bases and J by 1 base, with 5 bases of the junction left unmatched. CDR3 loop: CASSVGTRSYNEQFF. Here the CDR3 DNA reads TGTGCCAGCAGCGTCGGGACTAGATCCTACAATGAGCAGTTCTTC.

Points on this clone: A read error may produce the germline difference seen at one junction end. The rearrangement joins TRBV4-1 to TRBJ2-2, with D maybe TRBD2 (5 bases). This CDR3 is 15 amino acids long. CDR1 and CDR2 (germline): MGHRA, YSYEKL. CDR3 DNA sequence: TGCGCCAGCAGCCAAGGACCAGCAAACGCCGGGGAGCCGTTTTTT. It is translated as CASSQGPANAGEPFF.

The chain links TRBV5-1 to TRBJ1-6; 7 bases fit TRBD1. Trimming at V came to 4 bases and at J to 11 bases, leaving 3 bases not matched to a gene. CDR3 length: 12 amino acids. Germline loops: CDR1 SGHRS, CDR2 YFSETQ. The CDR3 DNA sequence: TGCGCCAGCAGCAGGGGACAGCCACCCCTCCACTTT. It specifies CASSRGQPPLHF.

CDR3 loop: CAIRGTESNYGYTF. The CDR3 coding sequence is TGTGCCATCCGAGGGACAGAGTCTAACTATGGCTACACCTTC. The chain carries TRBV10-3 and TRBJ1-2; 7 bases align to TRBD1. Germline CDR1 is ENHRY and CDR2 is SYGVKD. This CDR3 is built from 14 residues. V gave up 8 bases and J gave up 0 bases; unmatched junction bases: 6.

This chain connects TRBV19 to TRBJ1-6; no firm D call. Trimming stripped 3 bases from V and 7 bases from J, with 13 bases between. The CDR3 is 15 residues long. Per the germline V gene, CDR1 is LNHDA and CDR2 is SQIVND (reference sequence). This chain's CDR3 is CASSIEGEGNSPLHF. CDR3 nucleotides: TGTGCCAGTAGTATTGAGGGCGAGGGAAATTCACCCCTCCACTTT.

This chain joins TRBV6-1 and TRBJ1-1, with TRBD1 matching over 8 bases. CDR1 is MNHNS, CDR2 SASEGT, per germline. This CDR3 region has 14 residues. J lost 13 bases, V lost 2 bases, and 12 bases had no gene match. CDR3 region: CASSEQGSRGLGFF. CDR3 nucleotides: TGTGCCAGCAGTGAACAAGGCAGCAGGGGGCTGGGTTTCTTT.

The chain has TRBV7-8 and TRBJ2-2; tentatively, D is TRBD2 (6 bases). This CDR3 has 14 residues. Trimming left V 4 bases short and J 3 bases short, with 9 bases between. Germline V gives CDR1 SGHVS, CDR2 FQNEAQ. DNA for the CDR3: TGTGCCAGCAGCTCAGGCGGGGACACCGGGGAGCTGTTTTTT. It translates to CASSSGGDTGELFF.

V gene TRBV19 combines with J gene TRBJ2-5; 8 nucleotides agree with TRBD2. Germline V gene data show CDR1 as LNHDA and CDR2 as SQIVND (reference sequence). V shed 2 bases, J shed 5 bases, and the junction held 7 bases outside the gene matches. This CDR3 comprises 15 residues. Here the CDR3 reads CASSIIREGGETQYF. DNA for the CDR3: TGTGCCAGTAGTATAATCCGGGAGGGAGGCGAGACCCAGTACTTC.

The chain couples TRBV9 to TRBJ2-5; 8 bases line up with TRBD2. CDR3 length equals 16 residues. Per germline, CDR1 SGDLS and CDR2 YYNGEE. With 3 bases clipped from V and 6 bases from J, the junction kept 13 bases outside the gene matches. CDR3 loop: CASSAGGEGGLKTQYF. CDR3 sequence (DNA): TGTGCCAGCAGCGCGGGGGGGGAGGGAGGGCTGAAGACCCAGTACTTC.

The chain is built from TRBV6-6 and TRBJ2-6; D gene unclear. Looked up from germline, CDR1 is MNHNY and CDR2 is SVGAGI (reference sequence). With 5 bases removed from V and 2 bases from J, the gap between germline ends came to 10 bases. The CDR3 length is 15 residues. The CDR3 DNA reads TGTGCCAGCAGTCTGGTGAGCACTGGGGCCAACGTCCTGACTTTC. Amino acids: CASSLVSTGANVLTF.